These 20 T cell receptor beta chains share one sample of origin, sequenced in a study of monozygotic twins with inflammatory bowel disease. TCRdb re-called the 5' RACE reads; one entry per CDR3 protein, DNA not given. This sample's table has 350,000 to 550,000 distinct CDR3 sequences. Sequenced: blood. These receptors all come from a human donor with ulcerative colitis or Crohn's disease, or a healthy co-twin of an affected twin (not recorded which).

The chain links TRBV5-1 to TRBJ1-6; TCRdb designates TRBD1, a call that cannot be tested without DNA. The CDR3 extends over 13 amino acids. Germline CDR1 SGHRS, CDR2 YFSETQ. CDR3 sequence: CASSLGGYSPLHF.

The chain links TRBV7-9 to TRBJ2-7; TCRdb lists TRBD1, though no DNA is available to test this call. CDR3 size: 12 residues. Germline V gene lookup returns CDR1 SEHNR and CDR2 FQNEAQ (reference sequence). CDR3: CASSPSGVEQYF. Together with reference TRBV7-9 and TRBJ2-7, the CDR3 gives the full variable domain: DTGVSQNPRHKITKRGQNVTFRCDPISEHNRLYWYRQTLGQGPEFLTYFQNEAQLEKSRLLSDRFSAERPKGSFSTLEIQRTEQGDSAMYLCASSPSGVEQYFGPGTRLTVT.

CDR3: CAVSGGFDQPQHF. The chain couples TRBV6-6 to TRBJ1-5; TCRdb's D call, TRBD1, is unchecked because there is no DNA. This CDR3 spans 13 amino acids. Per the germline V gene, CDR1 is MNHNY and CDR2 is SVGAGI (reference sequence).

The chain combines TRBV5-6 with TRBJ2-7; TCRdb reports TRBD1, a call that lacks DNA to check it against. Germline V gene sequence: CDR1 SGHDT, CDR2 YYEEEE. The CDR3 sequence is 15 residues long. The CDR3 spells CASSLRDAYSYEQYF.

V gene TRBV5-1 combines with J gene TRBJ2-2; TCRdb designates TRBD2, a call that cannot be tested without DNA. The CDR3 contains 16 residues. Germline lookup yields CDR1 SGHRS and CDR2 YFSETQ. The CDR3 sequence is CASSPGGTSGSGELFF.

The chain joins TRBV2 to TRBJ2-3; the TRBD1 assignment by TCRdb is unverifiable without DNA. From germline, CDR1 is SNHLY and CDR2 FYNNEI. The CDR3 runs to 15 residues. This CDR3 reads CASSVIQGTTDTQYF.

This chain uses TRBV7-9 with TRBJ2-5; TCRdb designates TRBD2, a call that cannot be tested without DNA. Germline lookup yields CDR1 SEHNR and CDR2 FQNEAQ (reference sequence). The CDR3 is 16 residues long. CDR3 region: CASSLASAMLQETQYF.

CDR3 loop: CASSPQAGTANNYGYTF. The gene calls are TRBV5-6 and TRBJ1-2; TCRdb names TRBD1, which stays unverified in the absence of DNA. The CDR3 has 17 residues. Germline lookup yields CDR1 SGHDT and CDR2 YYEEEE.

The chain carries TRBV20-1 and TRBJ1-2; TCRdb designates TRBD1, a call that cannot be tested without DNA. The CDR3 extends over 14 amino acids. Germline CDR1 reads DFQATT; CDR2 reads SNEGSKA (reference sequence). The CDR3 spells CSAPHSQGADGYTF.

The chain links TRBV20-1 to TRBJ2-7; there is no DNA to check the TCRdb D call of TRBD1. This CDR3 has 14 residues. In germline, CDR1 is DFQATT, CDR2 SNEGSKA (reference sequence). CDR3 protein: CSATGQEGFYEQYF.

The rearrangement links TRBV19 to TRBJ2-7; TCRdb reports TRBD1, a call that lacks DNA to check it against. The CDR3 runs 13 residues. Per the germline V gene, CDR1 is LNHDA and CDR2 is SQIVND (reference sequence). The CDR3 sequence is CASRATGYYEQYF.

The V call is TRBV4-3, the J call TRBJ1-5. Germline V gene lookup returns CDR1 LGHNA and CDR2 YSLEER. The CDR3 length is 13 residues. The chain's CDR3 is CASSQDVGQPQHF.

CDR3: CASSQGRQGVNTEAFF. The chain joins TRBV4-3 to TRBJ1-1; lacking DNA, the TRBD1 call made by TCRdb goes unchecked. From germline, CDR1 is LGHNA and CDR2 YSLEER. This CDR3 has 16 amino acids.

This chain uses TRBV20-1 with TRBJ2-3; TCRdb returns TRBD2, unconfirmable since there is no DNA. Germline V CDR1 and CDR2: DFQATT, SNEGSKA (reference sequence). The CDR3 totals 14 residues. CDR3 region: CSAELAGGPDTQYF.

This chain joins TRBV18 and TRBJ1-4; TCRdb calls TRBD1, which cannot be checked without DNA. The CDR3 spans 14 residues. Germline assignment: CDR1 KGHSH and CDR2 LQKENI. The CDR3 here is CASSTGRVNEKLFF. The full variable domain, in which reference TRBV18 and TRBJ1-4 provide the parts outside the CDR3, is NAGVMQNPRHLVRRRGQEARLRCSPMKGHSHVYWYRQLPEEGLKFMVYLQKENIIDESGMPKERFSAEFPKEGPSILRIQQVVRGDSAAYFCASSTGRVNEKLFFGSGTQLSVL.

V gene TRBV12-3 or TRBV12-4 combines with J gene TRBJ2-5; the D call from TCRdb, TRBD2, cannot be confirmed without DNA. The CDR3 runs 13 residues. This CDR3 reads CASSFPLGETQYF.

The genes are TRBV27 and TRBJ2-7; the TRBD2 assignment by TCRdb is unverifiable without DNA. The CDR3 is 17 residues long. The germline gives CDR1 MNHEY, CDR2 SMNVEV (reference sequence). CDR3 in amino acids: CASSLASGRRVSYEQYF.

This rearrangement joins TRBV5-6 to TRBJ1-5. This CDR3 comprises 15 residues. CDR1 is SGHDT, CDR2 YYEEEE, per germline. The CDR3 is CASSLRRYQDQPQHF. Full variable domain (outside the CDR3, taken from reference TRBV5-6 and TRBJ1-5): DAGVTQSPTHLIKTRGQQVTLRCSPKSGHDTVSWYQQALGQGPQFIFQYYEEEERQRGNFPDRFSGHQFPNYSSELNVNALLLGDSALYLCASSLRRYQDQPQHFGDGTRLSIL.

The genes are TRBV20-1 and TRBJ2-1; the D call of TRBD2 rests on TCRdb alone, since no DNA is present to check it. Germline CDR1 DFQATT, CDR2 SNEGSKA (reference sequence). The CDR3 is made up of 12 amino acids. CDR3 loop: CSAQRGVNEQFF.

The V call is TRBV29-1, the J call TRBJ1-1; absent DNA, TCRdb's TRBD1 call cannot be checked. The V gene's germline CDR1 is SQVTM and CDR2 ANQGSEA. The CDR3 is 13 residues long. CDR3 region: CSVVPGVNTEAFF. The full variable domain, in which reference TRBV29-1 and TRBJ1-1 provide the parts outside the CDR3, is SAVISQKPSRDICQRGTSLTIQCQVDSQVTMMFWYRQQPGQSLTLIATANQGSEATYESGFVIDKFPISRPNLTFSTLTVSNMSPEDSSIYLCSVVPGVNTEAFFGQGTRLTVV.